The next 15 T cell receptor beta chains were all read from a single sample in a study of neurological immune-mediated disorders. MiXCR, applied by TCRdb to the 5' RACE reads, yields one record per CDR3 protein. The sample holds approximately 90,000 distinct CDR3 sequences; roughly 4% are singletons and the top ten take roughly 6%. Sequenced: PBMCs. The receptor source for this set is a woman under 30 with multiple sclerosis.

The chain couples TRBV7-6 to TRBJ2-6; no clear D gene. Germline CDR1 SGHVS, CDR2 FNYEAQ. CDR3 size: 14 residues. V lost 4 bases and J 2 bases, leaving 6 bases between the germline ends. The CDR3 loop reads CASSSTPGANVLTF. The DNA of the CDR3 is TGTGCCAGCAGCTCCACCCCTGGGGCCAACGTCCTGACTTTC.

This clonotype has at least ten counts. The chain uses TRBV29-1 and TRBJ1-2, with D uncertain. This CDR3 contains 14 residues. Germline CDR1 reads SQVTM; CDR2 reads ANQGSEA. The germline V and J ends were trimmed by 4 bases and 0 bases, with 12 bases remaining between them. For the CDR3, the DNA is TGCAGCGTTGGTCGACGGACCCCTAACTATGGCTACACCTTC. It encodes CSVGRRTPNYGYTF. The full variable domain, rest sourced from reference TRBV29-1 and TRBJ1-2, is SAVISQKPSRDICQRGTSLTIQCQVDSQVTMMFWYRQQPGQSLTLIATANQGSEATYESGFVIDKFPISRPNLTFSTLTVSNMSPEDSSIYLCSVGRRTPNYGYTFGSGTRLTVV.

This clonotype was observed a few times. The chain employs TRBV2 and TRBJ2-1, with 11 bases matching TRBD2. CDR3 size: 15 residues. With V trimmed by 11 bases and J by 6 bases, 12 bases remained unmatched. Germline V gene sequence: CDR1 SNHLY, CDR2 FYNNEI. As DNA, the CDR3 is TGTGCCGCAATTTTAGCGGGAGGGCCGGGCAATGAGCAGTTCTTC. Its protein is CAAILAGGPGNEQFF.

This clonotype was picked up many times. The chain employs TRBV6-6 and TRBJ1-5; D is unresolved. The CDR3 loop spans 14 amino acids. Trimming took 6 bases from V and 4 from J, leaving 13 bases between them. Germline-derived CDR1 and CDR2 are MNHNY and SVGAGI (reference sequence). The CDR3 bases are TGTGCCAGCAGCCCAAGTGAACCGAATCAGCCCCAGCATTTT. It encodes CASSPSEPNQPQHF.

There are many counts of this clonotype. This chain connects TRBV20-1 to TRBJ1-2; 8 bases line up with TRBD1. Looked up from germline, CDR1 is DFQATT and CDR2 is SNEGSKA (reference sequence). The CDR3 is 15 residues long. With 3 bases clipped from V and 6 bases from J, the junction kept 12 bases outside the gene matches. In nucleotides, the CDR3 is TGCAGTGCTAGGACCGATTTGACAGGGGCTGATGGCTACACCTTC. Translation gives CSARTDLTGADGYTF.

There are many counts of this clonotype. V is TRBV20-1 and J is TRBJ2-5; D call uncertain. Between the trimmed V and J ends, which lost 2 bases and 0 bases, there was a span of 7 bases. The CDR3 runs 13 residues. CDR1 and CDR2 (germline): DFQATT, SNEGSKA (reference sequence). The CDR3 DNA is TGCAGTGCTAGATTGCAGGACCAAGAGACCCAGTACTTC. It yields the protein CSARLQDQETQYF.

The table lists this clonotype with many counts. This sequence joins TRBV27 and TRBJ2-3; either TRBD1 or TRBD2 may fit D (7 bases each). V was shortened by 6 bases and J by 4 bases, with 20 bases between the two germline ends. Germline assignment: CDR1 MNHEY and CDR2 SMNVEV (reference sequence). The CDR3 spans 16 residues. CDR3 sequence reads: CASSLGQGGPSDTQYF. The CDR3, as DNA: TGTGCCAGCAGCCTTGGCCAGGGGGGGCCGTCAGATACGCAGTATTTT.

Ten or more counts support this clonotype. The chain couples TRBV20-1 to TRBJ2-5; D may be TRBD1 (6 bases). The V gene lost 5 bases and the J gene lost 1 base, with 8 bases spanning the gap. This CDR3 spans 12 amino acids. Germline V gene sequence: CDR1 DFQATT, CDR2 SNEGSKA (reference sequence). CDR3 amino acids: CSAADSQETQYF. In DNA form, the CDR3 reads TGCAGTGCTGCGGACAGCCAAGAGACCCAGTACTTC.

This clonotype has just a few counts. The rearrangement links TRBV28 to TRBJ1-3; possible D gene TRBD1, 5 bases. Germline CDR1 MDHEN, CDR2 SYDVKM. V shed 3 bases and J shed 0 bases, with 15 bases lying between them. The CDR3 is 17 amino acids. The CDR3 DNA follows: TGTGCCAGCAGTTTGGGGGTGGGGTTCCCCTCTGGAAACACCATATATTTT. It encodes CASSLGVGFPSGNTIYF. Complete variable domain (other parts from reference TRBV28 and TRBJ1-3): DVKVTQSSRYLVKRTGEKVFLECVQDMDHENMFWYRQDPGLGLRLIYFSYDVKMKEKGDIPEGYSVSREKKERFSLILESASTNQTSMYLCASSLGVGFPSGNTIYFGEGSWLTVV.

This clonotype was seen repeatedly, ten times or more. The chain couples TRBV29-1 to TRBJ1-2; D uncertain. Germline V gives CDR1 SQVTM, CDR2 ANQGSEA. This CDR3 has 12 amino acids. Trimming stripped 4 bases from V and 6 bases from J, with 12 bases between. The CDR3 loop is CSVVRARDGYTF. CDR3 in DNA: TGCAGCGTTGTCCGGGCACGAGATGGCTACACCTTC.

This clonotype has at least ten counts. The chain couples TRBV20-1 to TRBJ2-7; TRBD2 agrees at 11 bases. The CDR3 is made up of 15 amino acids. Germline assignment: CDR1 DFQATT and CDR2 SNEGSKA (reference sequence). J gave up 1 base and V 5 bases, and 7 bases lay outside the gene matches. This CDR3 is CSASLSGGGSYEQYF. CDR3 coding DNA: TGCAGTGCTTCTCTTAGCGGGGGGGGTTCCTACGAGCAGTACTTC.

At least ten counts were recorded for this clonotype. J is TRBJ1-2 and V is TRBV12-3 or TRBV12-4; no clear D gene. The CDR3 length is 13 residues. V shed 3 bases and J shed 3 bases, with 8 bases lying between them. CDR3 nucleotides: TGTGCCAGCAGTTTCGGGCCCTACTATGGCTACACCTTC. Translation: CASSFGPYYGYTF.

The sample holds many counts of this clonotype. The chain couples TRBV6-5 to TRBJ2-1; 10 nucleotides agree with TRBD2. The CDR3 covers 12 residues. In germline, CDR1 is MNHEY, CDR2 SVGAGI. The J segment lost 10 bases and the V segment lost 6 bases, leaving 3 bases of the junction unmatched. The CDR3, as DNA: TGTGCCAGCAGCATAGCGGGAGGAGAGCAGTTCTTC. Encoded protein: CASSIAGGEQFF.

Many counts were recorded for this clonotype. This chain links TRBV20-1 with TRBJ2-1; tentatively, D is TRBD1 (6 bases). Per germline, CDR1 DFQATT and CDR2 SNEGSKA (reference sequence). This CDR3 has 14 residues. V was trimmed by 2 bases and J by 7 bases, leaving 15 bases between them. CDR3 protein: CSARLLQGKNEQFF. The DNA for the CDR3 is TGCAGTGCTAGACTACTACAGGGCAAAAATGAGCAGTTCTTC.

This clonotype was seen at least ten times. The J gene is TRBJ2-1, the V gene TRBV10-2; 8 bases line up with TRBD2. Losses at the gene ends were 3 bases for V and 10 bases for J; bases not matched to a gene: 14. Germline V lookup: CDR1 WSHSY, CDR2 SAAADI. This CDR3 is 16 amino acids long. The chain's CDR3 is CASSEGRASGPREQFF. CDR3 in DNA: TGCGCCAGCAGTGAAGGGAGGGCTAGCGGGCCACGGGAGCAGTTCTTC.